This T cell receptor (beta chain) was profiled in a study of shared clonotypes between healthy human individuals. CD8 cells classed as naive were CD45RO-negative and positively selected for CCR7, excluding terminally differentiated effector memory CD45RA+ cells. Assay: immunoSEQ multiplex PCR; the TCRdb copy retains only in-frame clones and omits some. The table has around 560,000 clones, approximately 96% seen once. What was sequenced was naive CD8+ T cells sorted from blood. This clonotype was sampled from a woman between 25 and 40 years old in good health.

The CDR3 here is CSFTGLAGYEQYF. CDR3 in DNA: TGCAGCTTCACGGGACTAGCGGGATATGAGCAGTACTTC. The chain links TRBV29-1 to TRBJ2-7; the match to TRBD2 covers 13 bases. CDR1 is SQVTM, CDR2 ANQGSEA, per germline. Trimming took 8 bases from V and 7 from J; bases not matched to a gene: 8. This CDR3 has 13 residues.